The TCR beta chain described here comes from a study of shared clonotypes between healthy human individuals. The V gene lost 4 bases and the J gene lost 5 bases, with 17 bases spanning the gap. The CDR3 covers 15 residues. Germline loops: CDR1 SGHRS, CDR2 YFSETQ. As handled by the study authors: From ImmunoSEQ came sequences covering only the junction and carrying no quality scores, so filtering differed. Profiled with immunoSEQ multiplex PCR; TCRdb holds only in-frame clones, not every one. From that table come the V and J calls and clone size; the DNA was used to work out D and trimming. The table lists about 1 million clones, about three quarters of them singletons.

The sequenced sample was memory CD4+ T cells sorted from blood. The subset here: CD45RA-negative fraction. The rearrangement uses TRBV5-1 and TRBJ2-3, with TRBD2 as a possible D gene (5 bases). This receptor was obtained from a man aged 18 to 29 in good health. CDR3 protein: CASSPGSGKGDTQYF. CDR3 bases: TGCGCCAGCAGCCCGGGGAGCGGAAAGGGAGATACGCAGTATTTT.